The sequence of this TCR beta chain was determined in a study of control samples from healthy donors and cancer patients. Using immunoSEQ multiplex PCR, the repertoire was profiled, and TCRdb retains in-frame clones only, with some absent. Of 52,000 or so clones in the sample, roughly 92% were seen once. V dropped 2 bases and J dropped 2; count of bases not matched to a gene: 9. The CDR3 has 17 amino acids. The germline V gene encodes CDR1 MNHEY and CDR2 SMNVEV (reference sequence). The source of this sequence is a man aged 25 to 45 in good health. The sample consisted of blood. V is TRBV27 and J is TRBJ2-5; 9 positions agree with TRBD1. The CDR3 coding sequence is TGTGCCAGCAGTTTAAACAGGGGGCCCGCACGGCAAGAGACCCAGTACTTC. It yields the protein CASSLNRGPARQETQYF.